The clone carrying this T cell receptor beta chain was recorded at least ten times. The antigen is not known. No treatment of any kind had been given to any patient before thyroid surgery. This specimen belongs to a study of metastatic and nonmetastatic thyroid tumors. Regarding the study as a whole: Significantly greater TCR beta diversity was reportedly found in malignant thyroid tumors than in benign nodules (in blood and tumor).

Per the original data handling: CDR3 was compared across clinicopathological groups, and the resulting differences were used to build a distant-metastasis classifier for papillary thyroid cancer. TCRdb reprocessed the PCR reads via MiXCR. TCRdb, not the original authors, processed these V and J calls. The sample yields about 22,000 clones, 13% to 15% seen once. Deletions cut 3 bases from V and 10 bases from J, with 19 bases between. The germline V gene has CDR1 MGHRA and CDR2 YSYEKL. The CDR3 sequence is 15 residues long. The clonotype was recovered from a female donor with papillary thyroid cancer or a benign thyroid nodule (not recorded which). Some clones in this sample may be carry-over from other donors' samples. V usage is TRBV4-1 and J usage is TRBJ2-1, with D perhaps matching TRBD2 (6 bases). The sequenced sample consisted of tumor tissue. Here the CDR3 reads CASSQAGTPFEEQFF. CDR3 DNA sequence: TGCGCCAGCAGCCAGGCCGGGACTCCCTTTGAGGAGCAGTTCTTC.